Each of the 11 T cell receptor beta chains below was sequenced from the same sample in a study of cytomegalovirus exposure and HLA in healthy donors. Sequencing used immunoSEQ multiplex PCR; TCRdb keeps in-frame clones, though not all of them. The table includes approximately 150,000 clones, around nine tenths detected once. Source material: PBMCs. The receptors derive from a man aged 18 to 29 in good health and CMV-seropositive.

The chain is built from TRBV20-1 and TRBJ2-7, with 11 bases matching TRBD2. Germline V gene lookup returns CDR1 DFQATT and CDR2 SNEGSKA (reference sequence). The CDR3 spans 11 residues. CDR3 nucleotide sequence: TGCATCGTCGGACTAGCGGGCGAGCAGTACTTC. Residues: CIVGLAGEQYF.

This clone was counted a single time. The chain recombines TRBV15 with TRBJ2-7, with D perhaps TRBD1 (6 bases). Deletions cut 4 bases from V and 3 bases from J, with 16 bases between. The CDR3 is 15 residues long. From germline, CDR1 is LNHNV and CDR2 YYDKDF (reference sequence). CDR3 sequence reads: CATSKGGLVNYEQYF. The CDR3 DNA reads TGTGCCACCAGCAAAGGGGGTCTAGTAAACTACGAGCAGTACTTC.

The CDR3, as DNA: TGTGCCAGCAGCTTAGGGGGCGCGGGCTACGAGCAGTACTTC. It encodes CASSLGGAGYEQYF. This chain uses TRBV6-5 with TRBJ2-7; 7 bases line up with TRBD1. V lost 6 bases to trimming and J lost 3 bases; unmatched junction nucleotides: 8. The CDR3 covers 14 residues. Germline values: CDR1 MNHEY, CDR2 SVGAGI.

The CDR3 spells CASSTRQGRNIQYF. The CDR3 DNA reads TGTGCCAGTAGTACCCGACAGGGAAGGAACATTCAGTACTTC. The chain uses TRBV19 and TRBJ2-4; 7 bases agree with TRBD1. The J segment lost 7 bases and the V segment lost 4 bases, leaving 7 bases of the junction unmatched. This CDR3 has 14 amino acids. The germline V gene encodes CDR1 LNHDA and CDR2 SQIVND (reference sequence).

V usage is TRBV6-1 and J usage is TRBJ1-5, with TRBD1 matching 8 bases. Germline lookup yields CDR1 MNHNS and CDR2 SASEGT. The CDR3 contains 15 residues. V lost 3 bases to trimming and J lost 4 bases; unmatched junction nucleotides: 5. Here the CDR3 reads CASSDRTGKNQPQHF. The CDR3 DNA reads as TGTGCCAGCAGTGACAGGACAGGGAAGAATCAGCCCCAGCATTTT.

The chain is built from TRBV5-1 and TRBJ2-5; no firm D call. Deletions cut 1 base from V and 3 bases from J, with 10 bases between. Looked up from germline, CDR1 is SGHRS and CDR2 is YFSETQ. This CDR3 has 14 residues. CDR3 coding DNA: TGCGCCAGCAGCTTGAGGCGAGGAGAAGAGACCCAGTACTTC. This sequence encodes CASSLRRGEETQYF. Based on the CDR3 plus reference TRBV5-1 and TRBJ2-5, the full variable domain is KAGVTQTPRYLIKTRGQQVTLSCSPISGHRSVSWYQQTPGQGLQFLFEYFSETQRNKGNFPGRFSGRQFSNSRSEMNVSTLELGDSALYLCASSLRRGEETQYFGPGTRLLVL.

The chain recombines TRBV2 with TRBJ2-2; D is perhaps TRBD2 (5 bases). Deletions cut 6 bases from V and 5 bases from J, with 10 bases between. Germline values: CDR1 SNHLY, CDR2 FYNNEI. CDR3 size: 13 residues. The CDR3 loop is CASRVLVTGELFF. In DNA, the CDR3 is TGTGCCAGCAGGGTACTAGTAACCGGGGAGCTGTTTTTT.

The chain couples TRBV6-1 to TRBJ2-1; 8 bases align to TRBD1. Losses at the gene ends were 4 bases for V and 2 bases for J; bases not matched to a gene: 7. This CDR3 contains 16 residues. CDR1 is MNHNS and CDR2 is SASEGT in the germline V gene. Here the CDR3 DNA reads TGTGCCAGCAGTGCCGTAGGACAGGGCGCCTACAATGAGCAGTTCTTC. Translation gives CASSAVGQGAYNEQFF.

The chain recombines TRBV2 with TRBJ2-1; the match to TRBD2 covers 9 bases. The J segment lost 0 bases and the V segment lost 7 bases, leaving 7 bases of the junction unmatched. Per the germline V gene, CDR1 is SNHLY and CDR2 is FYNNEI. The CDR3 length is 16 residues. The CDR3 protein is CASKAGGTDSYNEQFF. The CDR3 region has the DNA TGTGCCAGCAAGGCGGGAGGGACCGACTCCTACAATGAGCAGTTCTTC.

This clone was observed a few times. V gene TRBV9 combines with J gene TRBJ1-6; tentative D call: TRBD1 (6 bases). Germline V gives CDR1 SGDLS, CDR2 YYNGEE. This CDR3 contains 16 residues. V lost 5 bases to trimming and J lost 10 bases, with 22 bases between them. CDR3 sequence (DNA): TGTGCCAGCAGTGATGGGATCGGGGGGGCGAGGTCACCCCTCCACTTT. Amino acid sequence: CASSDGIGGARSPLHF.

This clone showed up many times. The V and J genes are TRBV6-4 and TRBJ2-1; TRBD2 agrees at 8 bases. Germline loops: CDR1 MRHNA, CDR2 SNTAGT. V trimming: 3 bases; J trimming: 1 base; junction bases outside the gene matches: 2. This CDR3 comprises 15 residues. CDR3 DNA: TGTGCCAGCAGTGAAAGCGGGGGTTCCTACAATGAGCAGTTCTTC. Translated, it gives CASSESGGSYNEQFF.